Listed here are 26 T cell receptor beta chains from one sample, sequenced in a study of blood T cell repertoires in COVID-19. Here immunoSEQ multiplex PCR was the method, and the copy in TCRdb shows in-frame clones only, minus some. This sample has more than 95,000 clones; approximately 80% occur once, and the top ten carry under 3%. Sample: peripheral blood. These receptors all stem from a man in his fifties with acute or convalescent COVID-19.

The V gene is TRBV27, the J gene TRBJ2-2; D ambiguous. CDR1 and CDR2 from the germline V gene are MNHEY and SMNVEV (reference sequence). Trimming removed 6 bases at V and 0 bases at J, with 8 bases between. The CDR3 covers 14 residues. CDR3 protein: CASRKLANTGELFF. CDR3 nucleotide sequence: TGTGCCAGCAGGAAGCTAGCGAACACCGGGGAGCTGTTTTTT.

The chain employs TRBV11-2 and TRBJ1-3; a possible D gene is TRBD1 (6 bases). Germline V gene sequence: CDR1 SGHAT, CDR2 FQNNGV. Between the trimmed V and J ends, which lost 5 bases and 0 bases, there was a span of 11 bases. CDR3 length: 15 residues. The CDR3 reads CASSRGGSSGNTIYF. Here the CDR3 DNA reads TGTGCCAGCAGCCGAGGGGGTAGCTCTGGAAACACCATATATTTT.

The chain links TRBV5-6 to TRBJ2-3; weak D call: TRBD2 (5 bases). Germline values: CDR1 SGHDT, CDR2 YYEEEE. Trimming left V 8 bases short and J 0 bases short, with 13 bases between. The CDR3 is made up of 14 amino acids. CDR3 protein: CASSSGMSTDTQYF. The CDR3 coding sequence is TGTGCCAGTTCGTCGGGGATGAGCACAGATACGCAGTATTTT.

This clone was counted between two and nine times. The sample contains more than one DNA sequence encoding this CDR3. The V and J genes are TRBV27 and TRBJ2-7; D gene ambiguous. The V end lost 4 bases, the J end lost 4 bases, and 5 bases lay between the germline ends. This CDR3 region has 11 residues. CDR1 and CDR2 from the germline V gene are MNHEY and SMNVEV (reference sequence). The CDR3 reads CASSSNYEQYF. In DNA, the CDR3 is TGTGCCAGCAGTTCCAATTACGAGCAGTACTTC.

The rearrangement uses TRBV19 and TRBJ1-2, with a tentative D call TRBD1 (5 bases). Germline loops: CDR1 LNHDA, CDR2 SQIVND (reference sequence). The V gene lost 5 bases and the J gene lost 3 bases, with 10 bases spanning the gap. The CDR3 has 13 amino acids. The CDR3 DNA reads TGTGCCAGTAGTGAGACAGAAGACTATGGCTACACCTTC. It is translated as CASSETEDYGYTF.

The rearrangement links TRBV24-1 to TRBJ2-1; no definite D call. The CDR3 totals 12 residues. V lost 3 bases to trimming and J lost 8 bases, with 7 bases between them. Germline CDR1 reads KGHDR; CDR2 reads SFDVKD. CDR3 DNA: TGTGCCACCAGTGATGAGGCGGATGAGCAGTTCTTC. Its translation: CATSDEADEQFF.

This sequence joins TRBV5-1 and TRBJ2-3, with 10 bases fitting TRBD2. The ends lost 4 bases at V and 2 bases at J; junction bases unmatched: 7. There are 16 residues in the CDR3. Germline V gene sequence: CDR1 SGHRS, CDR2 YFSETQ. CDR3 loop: CASSRTTSGPTDTQYF. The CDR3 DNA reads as TGCGCCAGCAGCCGTACGACTAGCGGGCCCACAGATACGCAGTATTTT.

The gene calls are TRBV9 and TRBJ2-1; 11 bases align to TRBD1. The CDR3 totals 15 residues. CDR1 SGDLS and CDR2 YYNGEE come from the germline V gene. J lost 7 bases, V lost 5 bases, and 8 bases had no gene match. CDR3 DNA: TGTGCCAGCAGTTCCGGACAGGGGGCTGGGAATGAGCAGTTCTTC. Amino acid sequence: CASSSGQGAGNEQFF.

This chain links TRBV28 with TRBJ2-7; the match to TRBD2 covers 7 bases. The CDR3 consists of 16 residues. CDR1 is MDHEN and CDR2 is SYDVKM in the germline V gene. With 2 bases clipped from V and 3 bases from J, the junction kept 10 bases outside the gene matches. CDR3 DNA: TGTGCCAGCAGTTTAGGAGGCGGGAGAAAGGACTACGAGCAGTACTTC. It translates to CASSLGGGRKDYEQYF.

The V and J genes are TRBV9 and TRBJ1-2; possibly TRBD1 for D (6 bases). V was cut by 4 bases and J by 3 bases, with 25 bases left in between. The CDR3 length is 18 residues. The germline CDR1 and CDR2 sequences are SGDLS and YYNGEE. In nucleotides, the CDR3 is TGTGCCAGCAGCCCGGGACACACACGAACAGGGTTAGACTATGGCTACACCTTC. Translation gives CASSPGHTRTGLDYGYTF.

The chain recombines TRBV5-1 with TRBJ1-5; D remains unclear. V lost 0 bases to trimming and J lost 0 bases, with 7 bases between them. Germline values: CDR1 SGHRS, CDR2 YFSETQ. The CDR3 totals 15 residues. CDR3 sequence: CASSLDSFSNQPQHF. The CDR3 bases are TGCGCCAGCAGCTTGGACAGTTTTAGCAATCAGCCCCAGCATTTT. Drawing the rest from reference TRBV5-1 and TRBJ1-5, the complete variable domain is KAGVTQTPRYLIKTRGQQVTLSCSPISGHRSVSWYQQTPGQGLQFLFEYFSETQRNKGNFPGRFSGRQFSNSRSEMNVSTLELGDSALYLCASSLDSFSNQPQHFGDGTRLSIL.

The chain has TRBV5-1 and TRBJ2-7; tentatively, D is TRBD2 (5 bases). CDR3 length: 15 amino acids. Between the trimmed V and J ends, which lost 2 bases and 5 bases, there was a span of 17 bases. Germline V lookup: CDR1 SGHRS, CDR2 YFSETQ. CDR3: CASSLLDFVRDEQYF. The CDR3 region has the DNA TGCGCCAGCAGCTTATTGGACTTCGTACGGGACGAGCAGTACTTC.

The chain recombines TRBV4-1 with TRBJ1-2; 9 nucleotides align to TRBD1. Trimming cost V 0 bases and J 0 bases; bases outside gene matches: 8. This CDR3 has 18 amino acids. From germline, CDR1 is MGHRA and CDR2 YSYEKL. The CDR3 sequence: CASSQDFPRQGANYGYTF. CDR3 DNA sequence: TGCGCCAGCAGCCAAGATTTCCCTCGACAGGGGGCTAACTATGGCTACACCTTC.

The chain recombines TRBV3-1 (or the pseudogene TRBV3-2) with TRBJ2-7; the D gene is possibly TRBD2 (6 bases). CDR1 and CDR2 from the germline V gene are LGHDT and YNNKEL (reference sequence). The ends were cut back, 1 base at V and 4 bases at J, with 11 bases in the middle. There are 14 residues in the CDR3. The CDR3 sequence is CASSQAGSQYEQYF. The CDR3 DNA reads TGTGCCAGCAGCCAAGCCGGGAGTCAGTACGAGCAGTACTTC.

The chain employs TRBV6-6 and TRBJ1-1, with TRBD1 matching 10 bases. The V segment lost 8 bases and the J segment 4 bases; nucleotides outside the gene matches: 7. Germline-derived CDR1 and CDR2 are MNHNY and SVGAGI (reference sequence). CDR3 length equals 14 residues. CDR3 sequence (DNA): TGTGCCAGCGCCCGGGACAGGGGCCCCACTGAAGCTTTCTTT. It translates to CASARDRGPTEAFF.

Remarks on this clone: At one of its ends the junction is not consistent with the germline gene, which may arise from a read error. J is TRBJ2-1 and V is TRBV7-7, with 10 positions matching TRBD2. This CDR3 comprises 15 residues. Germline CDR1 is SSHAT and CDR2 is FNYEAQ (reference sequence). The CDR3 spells CASSLVASGSGEQFF. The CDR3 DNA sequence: TGTGCTAGCAGCTTAGTGGCTAGCGGGAGTGGTGAGCAGTTCTTC.

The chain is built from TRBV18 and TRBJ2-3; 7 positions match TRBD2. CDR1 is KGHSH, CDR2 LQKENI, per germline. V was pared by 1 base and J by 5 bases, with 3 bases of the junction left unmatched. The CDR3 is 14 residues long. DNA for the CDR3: TGTGCCAGCTCACCACGAAGCGGGGAAGATACGCAGTATTTT. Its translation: CASSPRSGEDTQYF. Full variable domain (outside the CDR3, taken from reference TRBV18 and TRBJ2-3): NAGVMQNPRHLVRRRGQEARLRCSPMKGHSHVYWYRQLPEEGLKFMVYLQKENIIDESGMPKERFSAEFPKEGPSILRIQQVVRGDSAAYFCASSPRSGEDTQYFGPGTRLTVL.

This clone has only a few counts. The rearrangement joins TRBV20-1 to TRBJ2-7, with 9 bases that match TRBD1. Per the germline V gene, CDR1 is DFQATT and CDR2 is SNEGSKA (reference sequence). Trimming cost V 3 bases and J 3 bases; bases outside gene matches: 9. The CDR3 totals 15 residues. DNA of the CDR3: TGCAGTGCTAGTTCAAGGACAGGGGATTACTACGAGCAGTACTTC. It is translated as CSASSRTGDYYEQYF.

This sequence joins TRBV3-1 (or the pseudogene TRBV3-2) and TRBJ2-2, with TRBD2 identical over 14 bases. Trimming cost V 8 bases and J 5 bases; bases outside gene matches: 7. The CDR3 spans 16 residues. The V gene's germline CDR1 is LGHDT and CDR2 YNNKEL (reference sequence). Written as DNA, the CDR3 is TGTGCCAGCGGGGGACTAGCGGGAGAAAGTACCGGGGAGCTGTTTTTT. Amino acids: CASGGLAGESTGELFF.

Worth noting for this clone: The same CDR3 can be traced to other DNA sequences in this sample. CDR3 sequence (DNA): TGTGCCAGCAGCCTTCGGTCCTACGAGCAGTACTTC. Encoded protein: CASSLRSYEQYF. The chain is built from TRBV7-9 and TRBJ2-7; D gene uncertain. There are 12 residues in the CDR3. V was pared by 5 bases and J by 1 base, with 6 bases between. Per the germline V gene, CDR1 is SEHNR and CDR2 is FQNEAQ (reference sequence).

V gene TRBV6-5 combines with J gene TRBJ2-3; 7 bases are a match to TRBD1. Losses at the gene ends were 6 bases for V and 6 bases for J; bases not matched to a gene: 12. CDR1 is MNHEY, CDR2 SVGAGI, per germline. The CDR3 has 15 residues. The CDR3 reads CASRLQGRGIDTQYF. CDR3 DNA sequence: TGTGCCAGCAGGCTACAGGGGAGAGGGATCGATACGCAGTATTTT.

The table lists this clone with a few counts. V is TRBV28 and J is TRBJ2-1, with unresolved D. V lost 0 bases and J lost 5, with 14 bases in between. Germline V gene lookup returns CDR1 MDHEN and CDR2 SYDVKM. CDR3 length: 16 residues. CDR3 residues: CASSLWIQASNNEQFF. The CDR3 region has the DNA TGTGCCAGCAGTTTATGGATCCAAGCTAGTAACAATGAGCAGTTCTTC.

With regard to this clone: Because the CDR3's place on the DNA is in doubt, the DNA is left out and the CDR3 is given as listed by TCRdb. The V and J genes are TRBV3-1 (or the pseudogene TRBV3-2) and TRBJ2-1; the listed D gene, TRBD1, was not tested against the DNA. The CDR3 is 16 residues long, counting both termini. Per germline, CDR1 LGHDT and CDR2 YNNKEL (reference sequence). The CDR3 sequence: CASSVGPGQGSNEQFF.

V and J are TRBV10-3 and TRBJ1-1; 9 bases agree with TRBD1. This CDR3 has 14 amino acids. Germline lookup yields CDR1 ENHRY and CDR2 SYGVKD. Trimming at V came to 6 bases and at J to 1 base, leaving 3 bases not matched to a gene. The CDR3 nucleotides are TGTGCCATCAGACGGGACAGGGCGAACACTGAAGCTTTCTTT. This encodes CAIRRDRANTEAFF.

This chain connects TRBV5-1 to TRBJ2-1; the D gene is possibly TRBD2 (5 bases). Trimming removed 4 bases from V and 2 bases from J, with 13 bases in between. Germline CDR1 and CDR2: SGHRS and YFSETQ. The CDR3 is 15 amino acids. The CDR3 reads CASSPRRTAYNEQFF. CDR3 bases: TGCGCCAGCAGCCCGAGACGGACTGCCTACAATGAGCAGTTCTTC. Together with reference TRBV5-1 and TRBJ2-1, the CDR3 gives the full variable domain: KAGVTQTPRYLIKTRGQQVTLSCSPISGHRSVSWYQQTPGQGLQFLFEYFSETQRNKGNFPGRFSGRQFSNSRSEMNVSTLELGDSALYLCASSPRRTAYNEQFFGPGTRLTVL.

The CDR3 reads CASSLVAGGFTDTQYF. As DNA, the CDR3 is TGTGCCAGCAGCTTAGTAGCGGGAGGATTCACAGATACGCAGTATTTT. This rearrangement joins TRBV7-8 to TRBJ2-3; TRBD2 matches 10 bases. Trimming removed 1 base from V and 2 bases from J; junction bases left unmatched: 3. This CDR3 comprises 16 residues. CDR1 SGHVS and CDR2 FQNEAQ come from the germline V gene.